The rows below give T cell receptor beta chains drawn from one sample of a study of T cells in narcolepsy. Generated by immunoSEQ multiplex PCR, the TCRdb table keeps only in-frame clones and is missing some. The profile shows under 40,000 clones, 83% of them singletons. What was sequenced was memory (CD45RA-) CD4+ T cells from blood. Receptor source: a human donor in good health. CDR3s include the opening cysteine and the closing phenylalanine or tryptophan. D genes are given only for firm matches. Expanded clones are given a class, and other clones once, few, many or no size at all.

size | J | D | V | CDR3 | DNA
NA | TRBJ2-5 | TRBD2 | TRBV10-3 | CAISESRTSGNQETQYF | TGTGCCATCAGTGAGTCAAGGACTAGCGGGAACCAAGAGACCCAGTACTTC
NA | TRBJ2-5 | NA | TRBV20-1 | CSARTDETQYF | TGCAGTGCTAGAACAGATGAGACCCAGTACTTC
NA | TRBJ1-2 | NA | TRBV27 | CASSRTGGFGYGYTF | TGTGCCAGCAGTCGAACAGGAGGGTTTGGCTATGGCTACACCTTC
NA | TRBJ2-2 | NA | TRBV6-6 | CASSNRDTGELFF | TGTGCCAGCAGTAACAGGGATACCGGGGAGCTGTTTTTT
NA | TRBJ2-5 | TRBD2 | TRBV9 | CASAPRGGEETQYF | TGTGCCAGCGCCCCCCGCGGGGGAGAAGAGACCCAGTACTTC
NA | TRBJ1-2 | NA | TRBV5-5 | CASTAFGRGMGYGYTF | TGTGCCAGCACAGCTTTTGGCCGCGGGATGGGTTATGGCTACACCTTC
once | TRBJ1-1 | NA | TRBV6-5 | CASSYSRKVQNTEAFF | TGTGCCAGCAGTTACTCGAGGAAGGTACAGAACACTGAAGCTTTCTTT
NA | TRBJ1-3 | NA | TRBV7-9 | CASSLGGARNTIYF | TGTGCCAGCAGCTTAGGAGGGGCACGGAACACCATATATTTT
NA | TRBJ2-7 | TRBD2 | TRBV18 | CASSSPSGRIPYEQYF | TGTGCCAGCTCCTCCCCTAGCGGGCGAATTCCCTACGAGCAGTACTTC
NA | TRBJ2-3 | NA | TRBV6-5 | CASRSGAREDTQYF | TGTGCCAGCCGGAGTGGGGCGAGGGAAGATACGCAGTATTTT
NA | TRBJ2-1 | TRBD2 | TRBV9 | CASSVVNSGGAGYNEQFF | TGTGCCAGCAGCGTAGTCAATAGCGGGGGGGCCGGGTACAATGAGCAGTTCTTC
NA | TRBJ2-7 | NA | TRBV28 | CASLGADGYEQYF | TGTGCCAGCCTTGGGGCAGACGGGTACGAGCAGTACTTC
few | TRBJ2-5 | TRBD2 | TRBV29-1 | CSVLGLAGGLQETQYF | TGCAGCGTTCTCGGACTAGCGGGGGGACTCCAAGAGACCCAGTACTTC
NA | TRBJ2-5 | NA | TRBV7-2 | CASSLLGQGKTQYF | TGTGCCAGCAGCTTATTGGGGCAGGGAAAGACCCAGTACTTC
NA | TRBJ2-3 | NA | TRBV30 | CAWSVRAGGTDTQYF | TGTGCCTGGAGTGTACGGGCGGGCGGCACAGATACGCAGTATTTT
few | TRBJ2-1 | TRBD2 | TRBV28 | CASSFQRGGLGNEQFF | TGTGCCAGCAGTTTCCAGCGGGGGGGCCTCGGGAATGAGCAGTTCTTC
few | TRBJ1-6 | NA | TRBV10-1 | CASSDGNSPLHF | TGCGCCAGCAGTGACGGAAATTCACCCCTCCACTTT
NA | TRBJ1-4 | NA | TRBV6-1 | CASIVGTGYEKLFF | TGTGCCAGCATCGTTGGGACTGGTTATGAAAAACTGTTTTTT
NA | TRBJ2-3 | TRBD2 | TRBV15 | CATSPAGRADTQYF | TGTGCCACCAGCCCAGCGGGGCGGGCAGATACGCAGTATTTT
few | TRBJ1-5 | NA | TRBV2 | CASTLGGNSNQPQHF | TGTGCCAGCACACTTGGGGGGAATAGCAATCAGCCCCAGCATTTT
NA | TRBJ2-1 | NA | TRBV29-1 | CSVVGAALDEQFF | TGCAGCGTTGTGGGGGCGGCCCTCGATGAGCAGTTCTTC
NA | TRBJ1-2 | NA | TRBV9 | CASSVEADTNYGYTF | TGTGCCAGCAGCGTAGAGGCAGATACTAACTATGGCTACACCTTC
few | TRBJ2-4 | TRBD2 | TRBV5-4 | CASSRTSGGAGNIQYF | TGTGCCAGCAGCCGTACTAGCGGGGGGGCCGGGAACATTCAGTACTTC
NA | TRBJ2-6 | NA | TRBV7-8 | CASSLGGPGANVLTF | TGTGCCAGCAGCTTAGGGGGGCCTGGGGCCAACGTCCTGACTTTC
NA | TRBJ1-4 | TRBD1 | TRBV4-3 | CASSQDRGRGSEKLFF | TGCGCCAGCAGCCAAGATCGTGGCAGGGGGAGTGAAAAACTGTTTTTT
NA | TRBJ2-1 | NA | TRBV5-5 | CASSLTTYNEQFF | TGTGCCAGCAGCTTGACAACCTACAATGAGCAGTTCTTC
NA | TRBJ1-2 | NA | TRBV6-1 | CASRSGEDYGYTF | TGTGCCAGCAGGTCCGGGGAGGACTATGGCTACACCTTC
NA | TRBJ2-3 | NA | TRBV30 | CASGPNTDTQYF | TGTGCCTCGGGGCCTAACACAGATACGCAGTATTTT
NA | TRBJ1-1 | NA | TRBV6-6 | CASSRGTNTEDDFF | TGTGCCAGCAGCCGAGGGACGAACACTGAAGACGATTTCTTT
NA | TRBJ1-2 | NA | TRBV6-1 | CASQVRVSYGYTF | TGTGCCAGCCAGGTCAGGGTGAGCTATGGCTACACCTTC
few | TRBJ2-2 | NA | TRBV6-5 | CASRRATGELFF | TGTGCCAGTCGAAGGGCCACCGGGGAGCTGTTTTTT
NA | TRBJ1-6 | NA | TRBV27 | CASSSAIDISYNSPLHF | TGTGCCAGCAGTTCCGCAATCGACATCTCCTATAATTCACCCCTCCACTTT
NA | TRBJ1-1 | TRBD1 | TRBV29-1 | CSVGRGQGWNEAFF | TGCAGCGTTGGACGGGGACAGGGATGGAATGAAGCTTTCTTT
NA | TRBJ1-2 | NA | TRBV6-5 | CASSYSGGKGYYGYTF | TGTGCCAGCAGTTACTCGGGAGGGAAGGGGTACTATGGCTACACCTTC
NA | TRBJ2-1 | TRBD2 | TRBV28 | CASFSSGTSGGVANEQFF | TGTGCCAGCTTCTCCTCCGGGACTAGCGGGGGGGTAGCCAATGAGCAGTTCTTC
NA | TRBJ2-1 | NA | TRBV7-9 | CASSLFGNEQFF | TGTGCCAGCAGCTTATTTGGGAATGAGCAGTTCTTC
NA | TRBJ1-2 | NA | TRBV19 | CASRPLTRQGNYGYTF | TGTGCCAGTCGGCCTCTAACTCGGCAGGGGAACTATGGCTACACCTTC
NA | TRBJ2-2 | NA | TRBV14 | CASSQDLVGSGELFF | TGTGCCAGCAGCCAAGATCTGGTAGGGAGCGGGGAGCTGTTTTTT
NA | TRBJ1-6 | TRBD1 | TRBV7-8 | CASSAVTGGKGSPLHF | TGTGCCAGCAGCGCCGTCACAGGGGGCAAAGGTTCACCCCTCCACTTT